These T cell receptor beta chains were read from a single sample in a study of early T cells in non-severe SARS-CoV-2 infection. TCRdb processed the 5' RACE reads anew with MiXCR; each CDR3 protein has one entry. There are about 26,000 distinct CDR3 sequences in the sample; approximately 4% occur only once, and about 6.3% lies in the top ten. The sample taken for sequencing was whole blood. The receptor set was obtained from an adult who was a healthcare worker with PCR-confirmed SARS-CoV-2 infection or an uninfected control (not recorded which). Both conserved end residues are part of each CDR3. A D gene is named only where the DNA matches it firmly. The size entry is marked missing in some rows and otherwise reads once, few, many or a size class.

D gene	clone size	J gene	V gene	CDR3 DNA	CDR3 protein
NA	NA	TRBJ1-1	TRBV2	TGTGCCAGCAGATTGGTTTATGAAGCTTTCTTT	CASRLVYEAFF
NA	medium-sized	TRBJ2-7	TRBV15	TGTGCCACCAGCAGAGATTCTCGGGGGAGGATCTACGAGCAGTACTTC	CATSRDSRGRIYEQYF
NA	NA	TRBJ2-2	TRBV12-3/TRBV12-4	TGTGCCAGCAGTCCCAGCGGAACGAACACCGGGGAGCTGTTTTTT	CASSPSGTNTGELFF
TRBD1	many	TRBJ2-1	TRBV5-6	TGTGCCAGCAGCTGGGACAGCTACAATGAGCAGTTCTTC	CASSWDSYNEQFF
NA	many	TRBJ2-3	TRBV6-5	TGTGCCAGCAGTTACTCGAAGTGGATCTCAGATACGCAGTATTTT	CASSYSKWISDTQYF
TRBD1	many	TRBJ1-1	TRBV19	TGTGCCAGTATGGACAGGATGAACACTGAAGCTTTCTTT	CASMDRMNTEAFF
NA	NA	TRBJ1-1	TRBV29-1	TGCAGCGTAATGGGTCCGGCGAACACTGAAGCTTTCTTT	CSVMGPANTEAFF
TRBD1	many	TRBJ1-2	TRBV12-3/TRBV12-4	TGTGCCAGCAGCCCAGGGGGTTTGAGGGGCTACACCTTC	CASSPGGLRGYTF
NA	many	TRBJ2-6	TRBV29-1	TGCAGCGTTAGATTTCCTGGGGCCAACGTCCTGACTTTC	CSVRFPGANVLTF
NA	many	TRBJ1-2	TRBV2	TGTGCCAGCAGTGAAATCAGGGGCGATGGCTACACCTTC	CASSEIRGDGYTF
NA	medium-sized	TRBJ1-5	TRBV6-1	TGTGCCAGCAGTGGCGAGAGGTATCAGCCCCAGCATTTT	CASSGERYQPQHF
NA	few	TRBJ1-4	TRBV5-6	TGTGCCAGCAGCTTGGTAGGGGGAACTAATGAAAAACTGTTTTTT	CASSLVGGTNEKLFF
NA	many	TRBJ2-1	TRBV28	TGTGCCAGCAGTTTCTGGGGCAATGAGCAGTTCTTC	CASSFWGNEQFF
NA	many	TRBJ2-1	TRBV7-2	TGTGCCAGCAGCTTCCAGGATTGGGAGCAGTTCTTC	CASSFQDWEQFF
TRBD2	many	TRBJ2-7	TRBV27	TGTGCCAGCAGTCCCCCAGTTCTCAGCGGGAGGGCAGGCGAGCAGTACTTC	CASSPPVLSGRAGEQYF
NA	many	TRBJ2-7	TRBV4-2	TGTGCCAGCAGCCAACCGGGAAGCTACGAGCAGTACTTC	CASSQPGSYEQYF
NA	many	TRBJ2-5	TRBV7-2	TGTGCCAGCAGCTTAGCGGGAGGAGTCTGGGAGACCCAGTACTTC	CASSLAGGVWETQYF
TRBD1	many	TRBJ1-2	TRBV6-1	TGTGCCAGCAGTGTAACGACAGGGAGCTATGGCTACACCTTC	CASSVTTGSYGYTF
NA	many	TRBJ1-6	TRBV5-4	TGTGCCAGCAGCTTTGAGAAGGGCTGGTCACCCCTCCACTTT	CASSFEKGWSPLHF
NA	many	TRBJ1-2	TRBV29-1	TGCAGCGTTGAACTGGGGCTTAACTATGGCTACACCTTC	CSVELGLNYGYTF
NA	many	TRBJ1-2	TRBV12-3/TRBV12-4	TGTGCCAGCAGGGGGCTAGGTGGCTACACCTTC	CASRGLGGYTF
TRBD1	NA	TRBJ2-5	TRBV11-2	TGTGCCAGCAGCTTAGTAGGACAGGGGTATCAAGAGACCCAGTACTTC	CASSLVGQGYQETQYF
TRBD2	many	TRBJ2-1	TRBV29-1	TGCAGCGTTGTCTTTCCCAGCGGGATCCCCCATGAGCAGTTCTTC	CSVVFPSGIPHEQFF
TRBD2	many	TRBJ2-2	TRBV7-7	TGTGCTAGCAGCCGACTAGCGGGAGCCGGGGAGCTGTTTTTT	CASSRLAGAGELFF
TRBD2	few	TRBJ2-5	TRBV12-5	TGTGCTAGTGGTCCTGGTATGGGACTAAGAGAGACCCAGTACTTC	CASGPGMGLRETQYF
NA	NA	TRBJ2-1	TRBV7-8	TGTGCCAGCAGCTTACGCGGGGGCCTCAATGAGCAGTTCTTC	CASSLRGGLNEQFF